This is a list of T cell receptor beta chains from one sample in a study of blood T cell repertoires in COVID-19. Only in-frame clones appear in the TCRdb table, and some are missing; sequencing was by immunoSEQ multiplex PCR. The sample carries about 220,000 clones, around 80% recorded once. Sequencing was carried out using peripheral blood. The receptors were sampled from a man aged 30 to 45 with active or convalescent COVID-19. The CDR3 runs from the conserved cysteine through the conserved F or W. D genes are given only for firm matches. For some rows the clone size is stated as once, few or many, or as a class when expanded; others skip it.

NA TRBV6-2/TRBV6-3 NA CASSNGLTLGKHNEQFF
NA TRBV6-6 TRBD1 CASRAGGGDTQYF
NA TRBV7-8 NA CASSLVTASSYEQYF
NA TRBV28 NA CASSPASEGIHEQYF
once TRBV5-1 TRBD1 CASRKQGAGNSPLHF
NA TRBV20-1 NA CSAHDTPGYTF
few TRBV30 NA CAWSVQNNQPQHF
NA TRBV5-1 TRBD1 CASRTTGQGSDYGYTF
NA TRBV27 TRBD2 CASSHGLAGGNEQFF
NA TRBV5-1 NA CASSLEHPNTEAFF
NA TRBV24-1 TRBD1 CATSTGVEQFF
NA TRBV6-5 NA CASSYSAVLSGQPQHF
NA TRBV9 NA CASSAFTSRRYNEQFF
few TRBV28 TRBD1 CASREVRGGGGFYGYTF
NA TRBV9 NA CASNSGGIIQFF
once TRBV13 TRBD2 CASSDQGLAGNTGELFF
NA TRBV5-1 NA CASSPPKGELFF
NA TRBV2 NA CASSDPGGDDEAFF
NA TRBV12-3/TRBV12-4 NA CASSPQAITEQFF
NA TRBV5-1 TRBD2 CASSPGTSGRFYEQYF
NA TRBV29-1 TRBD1 CSADDGQGQPQHF
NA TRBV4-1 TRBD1 CASSQDRGDRGLETQYF
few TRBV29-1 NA CSVKKGFSPNYGYTF
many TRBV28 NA CASSLELGRAGYEQYF
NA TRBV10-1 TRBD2 CASSASGGYTGELFF
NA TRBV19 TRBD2 CASSISGSLVNEQFF
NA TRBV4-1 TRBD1 CASSQGDRGTNQPQHF
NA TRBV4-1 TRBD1 CASSPGTGPGPQHF
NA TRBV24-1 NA CATSANSPGNTIYF
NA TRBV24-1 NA CATSDGRGANSPLHF
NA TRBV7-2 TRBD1 CASSRQGMRTDTQYF
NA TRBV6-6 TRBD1 CAMSMTGNYGYTF
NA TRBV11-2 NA CASSLPGTLYEQYF
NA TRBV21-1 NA CASRRRAGFEKLFF
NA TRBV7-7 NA CAISEGVSYNSPLHF
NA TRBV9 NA CASSVGRDTDTQYF
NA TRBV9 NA CASSVLGESPLHF
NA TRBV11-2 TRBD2 CASTRGVAGGPGAGELFF
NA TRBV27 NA CASSLSAGPDTQYF
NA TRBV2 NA CASSVKNRATNYGYTF
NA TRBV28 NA CASSLGVYGYTF
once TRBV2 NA CASKRPNNSPLHF
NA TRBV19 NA CASSIDRPGRKNSPLHF
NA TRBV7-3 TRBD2 CASSLRREDPEQFF
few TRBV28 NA CASSSITGLGYTF
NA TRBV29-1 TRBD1 CSVRETGDYGYTF
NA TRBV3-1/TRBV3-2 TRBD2 CASSPLGSGGYNEQFF
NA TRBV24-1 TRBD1 CATSDSGTGKSYEQYF
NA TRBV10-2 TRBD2 CASSETSGGTDTQYF
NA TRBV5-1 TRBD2 CASSFEGGGEQYF
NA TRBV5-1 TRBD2 CASSLVAGGGNEQFF
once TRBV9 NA CASSVYAGAGNTIYF
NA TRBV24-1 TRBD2 CATSDPLAGGFEQFF
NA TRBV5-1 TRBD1 CASSKRTGGSNTEAFF
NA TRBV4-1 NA CASSQALSSAGELFF